These 26 T cell receptor beta chains were sequenced from one sample in a study of T cell changes during pregnancy in multiple sclerosis. Sequenced by immunoSEQ multiplex PCR; TCRdb stores in-frame clones only, minus some. This table has tens of thousands of clones, 70% to 90% appearing once. The sample in question was peripheral blood, obtained before pregnancy. The receptors derive from a female donor with multiple sclerosis, enrolled in a pregnancy study.

The V gene is TRBV19, the J gene TRBJ2-1; D might be TRBD2 (6 bases). The germline V gene has CDR1 LNHDA and CDR2 SQIVND (reference sequence). The CDR3 is 15 residues long. Trimming took 9 bases from V and 5 from J, leaving 20 bases between them. CDR3 DNA sequence: TGTGCCAGCCTCCCGAGGTCGGGAGCCCACAATGAGCAGTTCTTC. As protein: CASLPRSGAHNEQFF.

This clone is judged medium-sized. This rearrangement joins TRBV6-1 to TRBJ2-7; TRBD2 agrees at 9 bases. From germline, CDR1 is MNHNS and CDR2 SASEGT. This CDR3 spans 15 amino acids. The J segment lost 5 bases and the V segment lost 0 bases, leaving 5 bases of the junction unmatched. CDR3 nucleotide sequence: TGTGCCAGCAGTGAAGCGCCAGCGGGAGGAGACGAGCAGTACTTC. Translation: CASSEAPAGGDEQYF.

This clone was found a few times. The J gene is TRBJ1-2, the V gene TRBV5-5; TRBD1 is a possible D gene (5 bases). This CDR3 is built from 12 residues. Germline CDR1 is SGHKS and CDR2 is YYEKEE (reference sequence). Trimming pared 4 bases from V and 5 bases from J, leaving 9 bases between. CDR3 nucleotides: TGTGCCAGCAGCGCACAGGAGTATGGCTACACCTTC. This translates into CASSAQEYGYTF.

Here the CDR3 reads CASSSDSYNSPLHF. The CDR3 DNA is TGTGCCAGCAGCTCGGACAGTTATAATTCACCCCTCCACTTT. The genes are TRBV5-4 and TRBJ1-6; TRBD1 might be the D (6 bases). This CDR3 has 14 amino acids. With 3 bases removed from V and 4 bases from J, the gap between germline ends came to 8 bases. Germline CDR1 and CDR2: SGHNT and YYREEE (reference sequence).

This clone was observed once. The CDR3 here is CASGPSGRLDNEQFF. In nucleotides, the CDR3 is TGTGCCAGCGGACCCAGCGGGAGGCTCGACAATGAGCAGTTCTTC. V and J are TRBV6-1 and TRBJ2-1; 9 bases fit TRBD2. In germline, CDR1 is MNHNS, CDR2 SASEGT. The CDR3 extends over 15 amino acids. With 8 bases clipped from V and 5 bases from J, the junction kept 10 bases outside the gene matches.

The CDR3 is CSVAARDSGANVLTF. The CDR3 DNA reads as TGCAGCGTGGCGGCCAGAGACTCTGGGGCCAACGTCCTGACTTTC. The gene calls are TRBV29-1 and TRBJ2-6; D is unresolved. The V gene lost 6 bases and the J gene lost 0 bases, with 12 bases spanning the gap. CDR3 length: 15 amino acids. Germline CDR1 reads SQVTM; CDR2 reads ANQGSEA.

This sequence joins TRBV11-1 and TRBJ2-7; D gene uncertain. CDR3 length: 11 residues. The germline V and J ends were trimmed by 8 bases and 4 bases, with 9 bases remaining between them. Germline CDR1 reads SGHAT; CDR2 reads FQDESV (reference sequence). As DNA, the CDR3 is TGTGCCAGCGGTCCCGGGTACGAGCAGTACTTC. Its translation: CASGPGYEQYF.

This clone was observed a single time. The chain's CDR3 is CASEPGQGGTEAFF. CDR3 bases: TGTGCCAGCGAACCGGGACAGGGAGGCACTGAAGCTTTCTTT. The rearrangement uses TRBV6-6 and TRBJ1-1, with 9 bases identical to TRBD1. The junction had 8 bases not matched to a gene; V was cut back by 8 bases and J by 4 bases. Germline V gene sequence: CDR1 MNHNY, CDR2 SVGAGI (reference sequence). This CDR3 is built from 14 residues.

The CDR3 DNA reads TGTGCCAGCAGCTTATTACTACTCGCTGGCGAGCAGTACTTC. It codes for CASSLLLLAGEQYF. The J gene is TRBJ2-7, the V gene TRBV5-6; D call uncertain. The CDR3 contains 14 residues. Trimming removed 2 bases from V and 6 bases from J, with 15 bases in between. Germline V gives CDR1 SGHDT, CDR2 YYEEEE. Together with reference TRBV5-6 and TRBJ2-7, the CDR3 gives the full variable domain: DAGVTQSPTHLIKTRGQQVTLRCSPKSGHDTVSWYQQALGQGPQFIFQYYEEEERQRGNFPDRFSGHQFPNYSSELNVNALLLGDSALYLCASSLLLLAGEQYFGPGTRLTVT.

V usage is TRBV19 and J usage is TRBJ2-7, with D perhaps TRBD2 (6 bases). The CDR3 has 14 amino acids. The germline gives CDR1 LNHDA, CDR2 SQIVND (reference sequence). The V end was cut by 8 bases, the J end by 0 bases, with 14 bases between. The CDR3 sequence is CASRGTESSYEQYF. The CDR3, as DNA: TGTGCCAGTCGGGGGACCGAGAGCTCCTACGAGCAGTACTTC.

The chain links TRBV29-1 to TRBJ2-3; tentative D call: TRBD2 (5 bases). CDR3 size: 15 residues. Trimming pared 5 bases from V and 2 bases from J, leaving 17 bases between. Germline V lookup: CDR1 SQVTM, CDR2 ANQGSEA. The CDR3 here is CSVREAASSTDTQYF. The CDR3 nucleotides read TGCAGCGTTCGAGAAGCGGCATCTTCCACAGATACGCAGTATTTT.

J is TRBJ2-1 and V is TRBV19; 7 bases fit TRBD1. The CDR3 has 17 residues. Germline V gene data show CDR1 as LNHDA and CDR2 as SQIVND (reference sequence). The V gene end was trimmed by 0 bases and the J gene end by 6 bases; junction bases not matched to a gene: 11. DNA of the CDR3: TGTGCCAGTAGTATAGACCTCGACAGGGTCAGATCCAATGAGCAGTTCTTC. Translating gives CASSIDLDRVRSNEQFF.

The chain couples TRBV2 to TRBJ2-1, with 13 positions matching TRBD2. J was trimmed by 2 bases and V by 6 bases; bases with no gene match: 1. The CDR3 has 15 amino acids. Germline V CDR1 and CDR2: SNHLY, FYNNEI. The chain's CDR3 is CASSGLAGAYNEQFF. The CDR3 coding sequence is TGTGCCAGCAGCGGACTAGCGGGAGCCTACAATGAGCAGTTCTTC.

This chain joins TRBV9 and TRBJ2-1, with 7 bases lining up with TRBD1. CDR3 length: 16 amino acids. Germline V gives CDR1 SGDLS, CDR2 YYNGEE. J lost 6 bases, V lost 0 bases, and 9 bases had no gene match. The CDR3 loop reads CASSVEWTDRRNEQFF. CDR3 nucleotides: TGTGCCAGCAGCGTAGAGTGGACGGACAGGCGCAATGAGCAGTTCTTC.

The rearrangement uses TRBV14 and TRBJ2-6, with D unresolved. The V gene's germline CDR1 is SGHDN and CDR2 FVKESK. The length of the CDR3 is 15 residues. Trimming shortened V by 5 bases and J by 0 bases, and 8 bases separated the two germline ends. The DNA of the CDR3 is TGTGCCAGCAGCGGCACCAACTCTGGGGCCAACGTCCTGACTTTC. Encoded protein: CASSGTNSGANVLTF.

The CDR3 coding sequence is TGTGCCAGTAGTAGGACAGGGTACTATGGCTACACCTTC. This gives the protein CASSRTGYYGYTF. The chain uses TRBV19 and TRBJ1-2; 8 nucleotides match TRBD1. The V segment lost 4 bases and the J segment 3 bases; nucleotides outside the gene matches: 1. Germline V CDR1 and CDR2: LNHDA, SQIVND (reference sequence). The CDR3 extends over 13 amino acids.

In regard to this clone: The sample holds other DNA sequences that translate to the same CDR3. CDR3 in amino acids: CASSPGDRDSPLHF. CDR3 nucleotides: TGTGCCAGCAGCCCAGGGGACAGGGACTCACCCCTCCACTTT. This chain uses TRBV9 with TRBJ1-6, with 9 bases lining up with TRBD1. The V segment lost 4 bases and the J segment 10 bases; nucleotides outside the gene matches: 6. Germline V lookup: CDR1 SGDLS, CDR2 YYNGEE. There are 14 residues in the CDR3.

The V call is TRBV30, the J call TRBJ1-1, with TRBD1 matching over 7 bases. The CDR3 sequence is 14 residues long. The junction had 5 bases not matched to a gene; V was cut back by 1 base and J by 3 bases. CDR1 and CDR2 from the germline V gene are GTSNPN and SVGIG (reference sequence). CDR3 loop: CAWSETGTYTEAFF. As DNA, the CDR3 is TGTGCCTGGAGTGAGACAGGGACGTACACTGAAGCTTTCTTT.

This clone was recorded only once. The CDR3 sequence is CASSIGQGLVREAFF. CDR3 sequence (DNA): TGTGCCAGTAGTATAGGGCAGGGCCTCGTACGGGAAGCTTTCTTT. The chain joins TRBV19 to TRBJ1-1; weak D call: TRBD1 (5 bases). CDR3 length equals 15 residues. V shed 1 base and J shed 8 bases, with 17 bases lying between them. The germline V gene has CDR1 LNHDA and CDR2 SQIVND (reference sequence).

The rearrangement uses TRBV9 and TRBJ2-7; 8 nucleotides align to TRBD2. The CDR3 has 15 amino acids. Trimming cost V 0 bases and J 2 bases; bases outside gene matches: 4. CDR1 SGDLS and CDR2 YYNGEE come from the germline V gene. The CDR3 DNA reads as TGTGCCAGCAGCGTAGCGAGCGGGAGAGCCTACGAGCAGTACTTC. Translated, it gives CASSVASGRAYEQYF.

V gene TRBV10-3 combines with J gene TRBJ1-1; D not certain. The CDR3 loop spans 13 amino acids. Germline CDR1 is ENHRY and CDR2 is SYGVKD. V lost 6 bases to trimming and J lost 0 bases, with 8 bases between them. The DNA of the CDR3 is TGTGCCATCAGGTACAGCCTGAACACTGAAGCTTTCTTT. The encoded protein is CAIRYSLNTEAFF.

The chain links TRBV19 to TRBJ1-2, with D possibly being TRBD1 (6 bases). Trimming removed 5 bases from V and 4 bases from J, with 20 bases in between. Per the germline V gene, CDR1 is LNHDA and CDR2 is SQIVND (reference sequence). The CDR3 has 16 amino acids. This CDR3 is CASSFNTGTLSYGYTF. Here the CDR3 DNA reads TGTGCCAGTAGTTTTAACACTGGGACACTGAGCTATGGCTACACCTTC.

The V gene is TRBV28, the J gene TRBJ2-7; possibly TRBD2 for D (7 bases). CDR3 size: 14 residues. V was trimmed by 7 bases and J by 7 bases, leaving 20 bases between them. From germline, CDR1 is MDHEN and CDR2 SYDVKM. Here the CDR3 DNA reads TGTGCCAGCAACACGCCGGGGGGCGCATGGGAGCAGTACTTC. Amino acids: CASNTPGGAWEQYF.

The genes are TRBV30 and TRBJ1-1, with TRBD1 matching 8 bases. In germline, CDR1 is GTSNPN, CDR2 SVGIG (reference sequence). This CDR3 comprises 15 residues. V gave up 0 bases and J gave up 7 bases; unmatched junction bases: 10. The CDR3 is CAWSVLRQGAGEAFF. The CDR3 nucleotides are TGTGCCTGGAGTGTACTCCGCCAGGGGGCGGGTGAAGCTTTCTTT. The entire variable domain, with the rest obtained from reference TRBV30 and TRBJ1-1, is as follows: SQTIHQWPATLVQPVGSPLSLECTVEGTSNPNLYWYRQAAGRGLQLLFYSVGIGQISSEVPQNLSASRPQDRQFILSSKKLLLSDSGFYLCAWSVLRQGAGEAFFGQGTRLTVV.

The chain has TRBV5-1 and TRBJ1-2; the D gene is possibly TRBD1 (5 bases). The CDR3 length is 12 residues. CDR1 SGHRS and CDR2 YFSETQ come from the germline V gene. V lost 4 bases, J lost 1 base, and 5 bases lay in between. The CDR3 protein is CASSDSNYGYTF. The CDR3, as DNA: TGCGCCAGCAGCGACAGTAACTATGGCTACACCTTC.

The chain carries TRBV29-1 and TRBJ1-3, with TRBD1 matching over 8 bases. The CDR3 consists of 13 residues. V was clipped by 6 bases and J by 3 bases; unmatched bases: 4. Germline assignment: CDR1 SQVTM and CDR2 ANQGSEA. The chain's CDR3 is CSVTGTGGNTIYF. The CDR3 DNA sequence: TGCAGCGTCACCGGGACAGGTGGAAACACCATATATTTT. The entire variable domain, with the rest obtained from reference TRBV29-1 and TRBJ1-3, is as follows: SAVISQKPSRDICQRGTSLTIQCQVDSQVTMMFWYRQQPGQSLTLIATANQGSEATYESGFVIDKFPISRPNLTFSTLTVSNMSPEDSSIYLCSVTGTGGNTIYFGEGSWLTVV.